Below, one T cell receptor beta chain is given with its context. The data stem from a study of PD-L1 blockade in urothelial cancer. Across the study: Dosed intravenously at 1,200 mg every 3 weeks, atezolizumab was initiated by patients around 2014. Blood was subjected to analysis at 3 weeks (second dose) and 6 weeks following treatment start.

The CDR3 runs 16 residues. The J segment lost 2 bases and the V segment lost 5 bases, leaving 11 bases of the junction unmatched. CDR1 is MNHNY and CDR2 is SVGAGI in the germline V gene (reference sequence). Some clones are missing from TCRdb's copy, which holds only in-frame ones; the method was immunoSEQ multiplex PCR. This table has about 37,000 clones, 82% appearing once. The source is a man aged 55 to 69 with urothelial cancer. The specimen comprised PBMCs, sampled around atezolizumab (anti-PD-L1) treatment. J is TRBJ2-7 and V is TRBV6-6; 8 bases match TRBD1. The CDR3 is CASSTQGASRAYEQYF. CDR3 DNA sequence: TGTGCCAGCAGTACCCAGGGGGCGAGTAGAGCCTACGAGCAGTACTTC.